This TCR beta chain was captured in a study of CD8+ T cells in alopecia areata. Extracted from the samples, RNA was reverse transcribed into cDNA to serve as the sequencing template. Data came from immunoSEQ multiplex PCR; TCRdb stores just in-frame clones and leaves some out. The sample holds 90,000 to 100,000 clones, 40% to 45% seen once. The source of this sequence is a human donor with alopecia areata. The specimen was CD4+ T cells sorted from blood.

The CDR3 protein is CASSLAGGRRTGELFF. In DNA, the CDR3 is TGTGCCAGCAGCTTAGCTGGGGGGAGACGCACCGGGGAGCTGTTTTTT. The V gene is TRBV7-2, the J gene TRBJ2-2; tentatively, D is TRBD2 (6 bases). The germline V and J ends were trimmed by 0 bases and 4 bases, with 12 bases remaining between them. CDR1 SGHTA and CDR2 FQGNSA come from the germline V gene. The CDR3 loop spans 16 amino acids.